This T cell receptor beta chain derives from a study of T cell clones after liver transplantation. Study-level information: Graft-donor-reactive sequences were compared with third-party-reactive TCRbeta sequences from pre-transplant mixed lymphocyte reactions. Three of the eight recipients were HCV-positive; the rest had non-autoimmune, non-viral transplant indications. Until 12-24 months post-transplant, subjects got standard immunosuppression and no induction.

V was clipped by 4 bases and J by 1 base; unmatched bases: 7. CDR3 length: 15 residues. Germline assignment: CDR1 MGHRA and CDR2 YSYEKL. Libraries were prepared by immunoSEQ multiplex PCR; TCRdb keeps only in-frame clonotypes and omits some of them. The table has about 33,000 clones, 90% to 95% seen once; the top ten hold about 24%. This sequence originates from a human patient who received a liver transplant. Some of these T cells may belong to the graft donor. The chain carries TRBV4-1 and TRBJ2-7; 7 bases match TRBD2. The sample in question was CD8+ T cells from blood, obtained 12 months after liver transplant. CDR3 DNA: TGCGCCAGCAGCCGCGGACTAGGGTGGTCCTACGAGCAGTACTTC. This sequence encodes CASSRGLGWSYEQYF.